The TCR beta chain described here comes from a study of response to subunit inactivated influenza vaccine. Study results and limitations: Authors suggested seasonal influenza vaccinations each recruit few new T cells.

CDR3 length: 18 residues. On this clonotype itself: The antigen is undetermined.

Each CDR3 protein is one row after TCRdb ran MiXCR on the RT-PCR reads. This sample carries fewer than 600,000 distinct CDR3 sequences, about 7.2% of them seen once, and the ten largest clones take roughly 13%. The V gene is TRBV12-2, the J gene TRBJ2-6; whether TRBD2, the table's D call, matches the DNA was not checked. TRBV12-2 is designated a pseudogene. The receptor's source is a man in his fifties or sixties who received an inactivated influenza vaccine. Sequencing used PBMCs from blood, obtained roughly 24 months after vaccination. CDR3 nucleotides: TGTGCAAGTCGCTTAGCGAGACCCTCCTGCTCTGGGGCCAACGTCCTGACTTTC. Its translation is CASRLARPSCSGANVLTF.